This entry describes one T cell receptor beta chain. Its antigen is not known. This sample is part of a study of cytomegalovirus exposure and HLA in healthy donors. Study-level results: The dataset shows that most TCR sequences were rare, while some public TCRs occurred in many donors. Altogether, 160 or so TCR beta chains were recorded as cytomegalovirus-associated.

The CDR3 loop spans 16 amino acids. The donors were part of the validation cohort, which consisted of some 120 subjects and was separate from the first cohort of 666 subjects. Only in-frame clones appear in the TCRdb table, and some are missing; sequencing was by immunoSEQ multiplex PCR. The sample holds 150,000 to 160,000 clones, about 82% seen once. The sample taken for sequencing was PBMCs. The chain has TRBV12-2 and TRBJ2-7; the table's TRBD1 call for D was not verified on the DNA. TRBV12-2 is a recognized pseudogene. The receptor was derived from a human donor in good health. The CDR3 loop reads CASRFWGIAGVYEQYF. The CDR3 DNA reads as TGTGCAAGTCGCTTCTGGGGGATAGCAGGGGTCTACGAGCAGTACTTC.